This T cell receptor beta chain is drawn from a study of T cells in Graves' hyperthyroidism and ophthalmopathy. Study in general: Peripheral blood was taken when the disease was first diagnosed, before any treatment began.

From RNA transcripts, TCR beta CDR3 regions were amplified. HTBI primers were employed in a first-round RT-PCR of the TCR CDR3. TCRdb re-analysed the multiplex PCR reads in MiXCR, keeping a single row per CDR3 protein. The sample consists of about 290,000 distinct CDR3 sequences, roughly 13% of them appearing once. The V end was cut by 6 bases, the J end by 4 bases, with 9 bases between. This CDR3 is 12 amino acids long. This clonotype was seen ten or more times. V and J are TRBV12-3 or TRBV12-4 and TRBJ1-1, with D unresolved. The TCR was taken from a woman in her thirties or forties with Graves' hyperthyroidism. Sequencing was performed on blood. DNA for the CDR3: TGTGCCAGCAGGGTCAGAGGCACTGAAGCTTTCTTT. Encoded protein: CASRVRGTEAFF.